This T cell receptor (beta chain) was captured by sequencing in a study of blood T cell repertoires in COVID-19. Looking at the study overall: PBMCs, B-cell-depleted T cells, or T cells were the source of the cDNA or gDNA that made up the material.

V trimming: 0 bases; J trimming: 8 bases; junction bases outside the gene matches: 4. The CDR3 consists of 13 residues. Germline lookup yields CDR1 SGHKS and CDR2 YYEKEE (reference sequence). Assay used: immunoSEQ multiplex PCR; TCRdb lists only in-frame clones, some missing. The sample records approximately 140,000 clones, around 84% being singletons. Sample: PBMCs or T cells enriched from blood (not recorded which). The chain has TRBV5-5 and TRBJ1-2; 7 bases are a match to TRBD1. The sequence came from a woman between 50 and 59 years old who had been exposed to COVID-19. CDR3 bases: TGTGCCAGCAGCTTGGAAAGGGGGCTGGGCTACACCTTC. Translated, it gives CASSLERGLGYTF.